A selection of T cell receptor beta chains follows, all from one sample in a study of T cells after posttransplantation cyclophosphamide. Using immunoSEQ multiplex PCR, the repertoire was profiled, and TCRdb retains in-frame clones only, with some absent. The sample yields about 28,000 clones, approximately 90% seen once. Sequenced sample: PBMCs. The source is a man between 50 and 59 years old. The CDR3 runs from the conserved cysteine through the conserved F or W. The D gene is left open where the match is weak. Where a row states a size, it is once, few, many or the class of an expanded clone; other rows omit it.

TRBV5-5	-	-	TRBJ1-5	TGTGCCAGCAGCTTGGAAACCCCCTATAGCAATCAGCCCCAGCATTTT	CASSLETPYSNQPQHF
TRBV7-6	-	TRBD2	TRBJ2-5	TGTGCCAGCAGCTTAGGAGGTCTAGCGGGGGGGTATCTCGGGGAGACCCAGTACTTC	CASSLGGLAGGYLGETQYF
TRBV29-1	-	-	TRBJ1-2	TGCAGCGTTGGCCACGGAGACTGTGGCTACACCTTC	CSVGHGDCGYTF
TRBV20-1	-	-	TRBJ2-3	TGCAGTGCCGGCACAGATACGCAGTATTTT	CSAGTDTQYF
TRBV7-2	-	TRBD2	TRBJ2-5	TGTGCCAGCAGCTTCCAGCGGGGGGCCCAAGAGACCCAGTACTTC	CASSFQRGAQETQYF
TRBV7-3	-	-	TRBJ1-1	TGTGCCAGCAGCAGATATGCAGGGTGGGACACTGAAGCTTTCTTT	CASSRYAGWDTEAFF
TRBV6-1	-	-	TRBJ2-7	TGTGCCAGCAGTGACAGGGGTCCTTACGAGCAGTACTTC	CASSDRGPYEQYF
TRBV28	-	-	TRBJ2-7	TGTGCCAGCAGTTCACTGTACAGGGTAGCACTGTACGAGCAGTACTTC	CASSSLYRVALYEQYF
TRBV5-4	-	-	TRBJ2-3	TGTGCCAGCAGCTTGGACAGAAGCACAGATACGCAGTATTTT	CASSLDRSTDTQYF
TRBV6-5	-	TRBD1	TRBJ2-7	TGTGCCAGCAGCGCCGGGACAGGGGCCTACGAGCAGTACTTC	CASSAGTGAYEQYF
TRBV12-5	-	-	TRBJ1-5	TGTGCTAGTGGTTTGGTTCTTGCAGGGTCGAGTAATCAGCCCCAGCATTTT	CASGLVLAGSSNQPQHF
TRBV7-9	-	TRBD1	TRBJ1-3	TGTGCCAGCAGCTCGCAGGGGGTGTGGGCTGGAAACACCATATATTTT	CASSSQGVWAGNTIYF
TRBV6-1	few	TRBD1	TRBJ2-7	TGTGCCAGCAGTGCCTCCGGGACAGGGGCTTCCTACGAGCAGTACTTC	CASSASGTGASYEQYF
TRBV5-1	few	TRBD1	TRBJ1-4	TGCGCCAGCAGCAGACAGGGGGGAACTAATGAAAAACTGTTTTTT	CASSRQGGTNEKLFF
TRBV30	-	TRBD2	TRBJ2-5	TGTGCCTGGAGTGTACATCTCAACCTCCCGGGTCTAGCGGGAGGCCGTAGGAGGACCCAGTACTTC	CAWSVHLNLPGLAGGRRRTQYF
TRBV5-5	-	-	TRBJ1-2	TGTGCCAGCAGCTTGGGGAGCTATGGCTACACCTTC	CASSLGSYGYTF
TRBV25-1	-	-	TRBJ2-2	TGTGCCAGCACCAGCTCCGGGGCCGGGGAGCTGTTTTTT	CASTSSGAGELFF
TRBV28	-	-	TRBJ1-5	TGTGCCAGCAGTTTAAACAGGGATCAGCCCCAGCATTTT	CASSLNRDQPQHF
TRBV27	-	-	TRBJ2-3	TGTGCCAGCAGAGAGAGAGACACAGATACGCAGTATTTT	CASRERDTDTQYF
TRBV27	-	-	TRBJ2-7	TGTGCCAGCAGTTTCACCGGGAGCGAGCAGTACTTC	CASSFTGSEQYF
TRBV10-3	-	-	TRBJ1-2	TGTGCCATCACCATAACCACAGGGAATGGCTACACCTTC	CAITITTGNGYTF
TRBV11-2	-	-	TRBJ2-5	TGTGCCAGCAGCTTGTCATTTCAGCCGGGGGAGACCCAGTACTTC	CASSLSFQPGETQYF
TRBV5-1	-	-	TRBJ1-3	TGCGCCAGCAGCTTGGTGGCTGGAACGGGGGGAAACACCATATATTTT	CASSLVAGTGGNTIYF
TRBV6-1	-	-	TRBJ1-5	TGTGCCAGCAGCCCAGTACCGGGAAATCAGCCCCAGCATTTT	CASSPVPGNQPQHF
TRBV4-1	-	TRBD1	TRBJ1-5	TGCGCCAGCAGCTTCCGACAGGGTGACAATCAGCCCCAGCATTTT	CASSFRQGDNQPQHF
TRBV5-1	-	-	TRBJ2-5	TGCGCCAGCAGCTTGGGACAGTATGGAGAGACCCAGTACTTC	CASSLGQYGETQYF
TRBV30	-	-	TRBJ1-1	TGTGCCTGGAGTGTAGGACAGACCTTGAGAACTTTCTTT	CAWSVGQTLRTFF
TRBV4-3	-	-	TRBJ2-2	TGCGCCAGCAGCCAAGAACTTGGACAAGGGGACGGGGAGCTGTTTTTT	CASSQELGQGDGELFF
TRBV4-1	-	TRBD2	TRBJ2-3	TGCGCCAGCAGCCAACCTGGACTAGCGGGAGATACGCAGTATTTT	CASSQPGLAGDTQYF
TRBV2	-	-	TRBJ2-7	TGTGCCAGCAGTGGGGCAGGGAAAAGGGGGGAGCAGTACTTC	CASSGAGKRGEQYF
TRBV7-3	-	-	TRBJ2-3	TGTGCCAGCAGCTCTTTAACAGATACGCAGTATTTT	CASSSLTDTQYF
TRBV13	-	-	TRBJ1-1	TGTGCCAGCAGCTTATGGGGAGCCGTCATGAACACTGAAGCTTTCTTT	CASSLWGAVMNTEAFF
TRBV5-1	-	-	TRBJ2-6	TGCGCCAGCAGCTCACCCTCTAATTTGGGGGCCAACGTCCTGACTTTC	CASSSPSNLGANVLTF
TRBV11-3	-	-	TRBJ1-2	TGTGCCAGCAGCTTGAGCGGGCGGCGCCATGGCTACACCTTC	CASSLSGRRHGYTF
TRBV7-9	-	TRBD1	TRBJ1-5	TGTGCCAGCAGCTTAGCGCGGACAGGGAACAATCAGCCCCAGCATTTT	CASSLARTGNNQPQHF
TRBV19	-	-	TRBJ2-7	TGTGCCAGTAGTATAGTCGGGGGTAGGGGTACCTACGAGCAGTACTTC	CASSIVGGRGTYEQYF
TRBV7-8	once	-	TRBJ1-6	TGTGCCAGCAGCTTATATATTGATTCACCCCTCCACTTT	CASSLYIDSPLHF
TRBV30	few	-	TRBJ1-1	TGTGCCTGGGGAAGACAGTTTGAAGCTTTCTTT	CAWGRQFEAFF
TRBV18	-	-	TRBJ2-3	TGTGCCAGCTCACCGAGGGCCGCTTTCTCCGAGGATACGCAGTATTTT	CASSPRAAFSEDTQYF
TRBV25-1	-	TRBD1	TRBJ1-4	TGTGCCAGCAGTAATCTCCGGGACAGAGATGAAAAACTGTTTTTT	CASSNLRDRDEKLFF
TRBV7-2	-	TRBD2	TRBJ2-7	TGTGCCAGCAGCCCGGGGGGGTTCAGCGAGCAGTACTTC	CASSPGGFSEQYF
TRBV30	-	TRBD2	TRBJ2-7	TGTGCCTGGGGCCGGGGGGGCGCTCCACGATACGAGCAGTACTTC	CAWGRGGAPRYEQYF
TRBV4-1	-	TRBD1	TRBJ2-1	TGCGCCAGCAGCCAAGAGGGACAGCTACCCTACAATGAGCAGTTCTTC	CASSQEGQLPYNEQFF
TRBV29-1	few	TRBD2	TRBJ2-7	TGCAGCGTTGTGGTGACTAGCGGGTTTCTCTACGAGCAGTACTTC	CSVVVTSGFLYEQYF
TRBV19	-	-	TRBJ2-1	TGTGCCAGTAGTATAGATTCCGGGAACAATGAGCAGTTCTTC	CASSIDSGNNEQFF
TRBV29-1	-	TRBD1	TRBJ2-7	TGCAGCGTTGGCACAGGGGGCGGGTATGGTTTGGACGAGCAGTACTTC	CSVGTGGGYGLDEQYF
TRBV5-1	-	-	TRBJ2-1	TGCGCCAGCAGCTTGTTCAGTTTCCGAAGCTTAGATCTAGGGGTGTGGAATGAGCAGTTCTTC	CASSLFSFRSLDLGVWNEQFF
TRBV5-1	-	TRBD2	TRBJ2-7	TGCGCCAGCAGCTTGGGGCCTAGCGGGACAACTGCCACCTACGAGCAGTACTTC	CASSLGPSGTTATYEQYF
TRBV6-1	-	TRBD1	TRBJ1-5	TGTGCCAGCAGTAAGGCCGGGACAGTTGGTTGGCCCCAGCATTTT	CASSKAGTVGWPQHF
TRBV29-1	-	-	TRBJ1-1	TGCAGCGTTGAGGGCAGGTTCATAAATAACCAAGCTTTCTTT	CSVEGRFINNQAFF
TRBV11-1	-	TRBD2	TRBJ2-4	TGTGCCAGCAGCTTAGGGCTAGCGGGGGGAGGGGACATTCAGTACTTC	CASSLGLAGGGDIQYF
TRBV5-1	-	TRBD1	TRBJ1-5	TGCGCCAGCAGCTTGGGACAGGGCAGGGGTCAGCCCCAGCATTTT	CASSLGQGRGQPQHF
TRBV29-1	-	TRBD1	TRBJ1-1	TGCAGCGTAAACAGGGGGCTCACTGAAGCTTTCTTT	CSVNRGLTEAFF
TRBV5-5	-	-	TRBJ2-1	TGTGCCAGCAGCTTGGGCGGGGGCGCAATTAGTCGGCAGTTCTTC	CASSLGGGAISRQFF